A selection of T cell receptor beta chains follows, all from one sample in a study of T cells after yellow fever vaccination. TCRdb itself ran the 5' RACE reads through MiXCR, one entry per CDR3 protein. The sample consists of roughly 400,000 distinct CDR3 sequences, around a sixth of them appearing once. Sequencing used PBMCs, obtained before the yellow fever booster vaccination. All receptors come from a man aged 18 to 29 who received the YFV17D yellow fever vaccine. Each CDR3 is given with its conserved first and last residue. The D gene is left open where the match is weak. Clone sizes are given selectively: once, few, many, or a class where the clone is expanded.

CDR3aa	CDR3nt	j_gene	abundance	v_gene	d_gene
CASSYLAGTLSNEQYF	TGTGCCAGCAGCTACCTAGCGGGGACCCTCTCCAACGAGCAGTACTTC	TRBJ2-7	few	TRBV7-6	TRBD2
CSAPLLSSGNTIYF	TGCAGTGCTCCTCTACTGAGCTCTGGAAACACCATATATTTT	TRBJ1-3	-	TRBV20-1	-
CASSLSGPQNTEAFF	TGCGCCAGCAGCTTGTCGGGACCCCAGAACACTGAAGCTTTCTTT	TRBJ1-1	-	TRBV5-1	-
CSVPEGKEQFF	TGCAGCGTCCCGGAGGGGAAGGAGCAGTTCTTC	TRBJ2-1	-	TRBV29-1	-
CASSLSGELGEKLFF	TGTGCCAGCAGTTTGTCCGGGGAGCTGGGTGAAAAACTGTTTTTT	TRBJ1-4	few	TRBV6-5	-
CASRLALPAGGLNTEAFF	TGTGCAAGTCGCTTAGCTCTCCCCGCAGGGGGCCTGAACACTGAAGCTTTCTTT	TRBJ1-1	few	TRBV12-2	-
CASSLTVGEGPGGYF	TGTGCCAGCAGTTTAACTGTCGGGGAGGGCCCAGGGGGGTATTTT	TRBJ2-3	few	TRBV27	-
CSVRATNEKLFF	TGCAGCGTTCGAGCAACTAATGAAAAACTGTTTTTT	TRBJ1-4	few	TRBV29-1	-
CAISEGAGGQTQYF	TGTGCCATCAGTGAGGGAGCGGGGGGGCAGACCCAGTACTTC	TRBJ2-5	-	TRBV10-3	TRBD2
CASSYSMLAGGLGDTQYF	TGTGCCAGCAGTTACTCGATGCTAGCGGGGGGCCTCGGGGATACGCAGTATTTT	TRBJ2-3	many	TRBV6-6	TRBD2
CASTDRNNVEAFF	TGTGCCAGTACTGACAGGAACAACGTTGAAGCTTTCTTT	TRBJ1-1	-	TRBV19	-
CASSPFDRAFGNSPLHF	TGTGCCAGCTCACCTTTCGACAGGGCGTTCGGTAATTCACCCCTCCACTTT	TRBJ1-6	-	TRBV18	TRBD1
CASSQDPSISHYGYTF	TGCGCCAGCAGCCAAGACCCCTCTATTTCCCACTATGGCTACACCTTC	TRBJ1-2	-	TRBV4-3	-
CASSYSGLAGAEQYF	TGTGCCAGCAGTTATTCTGGACTAGCGGGGGCCGAGCAGTACTTC	TRBJ2-7	few	TRBV6-5	TRBD2
CASSPPGQGTQPQHF	TGCGCCAGCAGCCCCCCGGGACAGGGTACTCAGCCCCAGCATTTT	TRBJ1-5	-	TRBV4-1	TRBD1
CASSSGTSGNTQYF	TGCGCCAGCAGCTCTGGGACTAGCGGTAATACGCAGTATTTT	TRBJ2-3	few	TRBV5-1	TRBD2
CASSEQSANPSTEAFF	TGTGCCAGCAGTGAGCAGTCCGCTAACCCATCCACTGAAGCTTTCTTT	TRBJ1-1	-	TRBV6-1	-
CASSEDLRAFF	TGTGCCAGCAGCGAGGACCTTAGGGCTTTCTTT	TRBJ1-1	few	TRBV6-1	-
CASSSGAFETQYF	TGCGCCAGCAGCTCCGGGGCGTTTGAGACCCAGTACTTC	TRBJ2-5	-	TRBV5-1	-
CASRTSRYYPYEQYF	TGTGCCAGCAGGACAAGTCGGTATTACCCCTACGAGCAGTACTTC	TRBJ2-7	few	TRBV6-5	-
CASNNREGTAYNEQFF	TGTGCCAGCAACAATCGGGAGGGGACGGCCTACAATGAGCAGTTCTTC	TRBJ2-1	few	TRBV27	TRBD2
CASSDGTKETQYF	TGTGCCAGCAGTGATGGGACAAAAGAGACCCAGTACTTC	TRBJ2-5	few	TRBV2	-
CASSPGLAGDKNIQYF	TGCGCCAGCAGCCCGGGACTAGCGGGGGACAAAAACATTCAGTACTTC	TRBJ2-4	few	TRBV5-1	TRBD2
CASSQDHTGAAYEQYF	TGCGCCAGCAGCCAAGATCATACAGGGGCGGCCTACGAGCAGTACTTC	TRBJ2-7	few	TRBV4-3	TRBD1
CASSQDGGQGGSGNTIYF	TGCGCCAGCAGCCAAGATGGGGGACAGGGAGGTTCTGGAAACACCATATATTTT	TRBJ1-3	few	TRBV4-3	TRBD1
CASSQDLRGRETQYF	TGCGCCAGCAGCCAAGACCTCAGGGGTAGGGAGACCCAGTACTTC	TRBJ2-5	few	TRBV4-3	-
CASSLQGTHGYTF	TGCGCCAGCAGCTTACAGGGTACGCATGGCTACACCTTC	TRBJ1-2	-	TRBV5-1	-
CASSSRAAGGDTQYF	TGTGCCAGCAGCTCCCGGGCAGCGGGAGGGGATACGCAGTATTTT	TRBJ2-3	-	TRBV7-6	TRBD2
CASGFSGELFF	TGTGCTAGTGGTTTTTCCGGGGAGCTGTTTTTT	TRBJ2-2	-	TRBV12-5	-
CASSLRRPGYGYTF	TGTGCCAGCAGTTTGAGGAGGCCGGGCTATGGCTACACCTTC	TRBJ1-2	few	TRBV12-3/TRBV12-4	-
CASSHHGGGQGSTDTQYF	TGTGCCAGCAGCCACCATGGGGGGGGGCAGGGGAGCACAGATACGCAGTATTTT	TRBJ2-3	-	TRBV28	-
CASSLGLAGPETQYF	TGTGCCAGCAGCTTAGGACTAGCGGGGCCGGAGACCCAGTACTTC	TRBJ2-5	few	TRBV11-2	TRBD2
CASSLRRGEDTIYF	TGTGCCAGCAGCTTACGAAGGGGCGAAGACACCATATATTTT	TRBJ1-3	many	TRBV11-2	-
CASSGGGNYYGYTF	TGTGCCAGCAGCGGTGGCGGGAACTACTATGGCTACACCTTC	TRBJ1-2	few	TRBV9	-
CAISGTGGDTEAFF	TGTGCCATCAGTGGTACAGGGGGCGACACTGAAGCTTTCTTT	TRBJ1-1	-	TRBV10-3	TRBD1
CASSDPTGVREKLFF	TGTGCCAGCAGCGACCCGACAGGAGTAAGAGAAAAACTGTTTTTT	TRBJ1-4	-	TRBV7-9	-
CSSKGTGNTEAFF	TGCAGCTCGAAGGGAACGGGTAACACTGAAGCTTTCTTT	TRBJ1-1	few	TRBV29-1	-
CASSSRRGSNTEAFF	TGTGCCAGCAGCTCCCGGCGGGGCTCGAACACTGAAGCTTTCTTT	TRBJ1-1	few	TRBV6-2/TRBV6-3	-
CASGPTIFYGYTF	TGTGCTAGTGGACCCACGATTTTCTATGGCTACACCTTC	TRBJ1-2	-	TRBV12-5	-
CASQGVSTGELFF	TGTGCCAGTCAGGGGGTATCAACCGGGGAGCTGTTTTTT	TRBJ2-2	few	TRBV9	TRBD1
CASSVQGRGQETQYF	TGTGCCAGCAGTGTACAGGGTCGGGGCCAAGAGACCCAGTACTTC	TRBJ2-5	-	TRBV2	-
CASSLLGSGEKLFF	TGTGCCAGCAGCTTGTTAGGCTCGGGTGAAAAACTGTTTTTT	TRBJ1-4	few	TRBV7-2	-
CASSGRQGEANEKLFF	TGTGCCAGCAGTGGCCGACAGGGAGAGGCTAATGAAAAACTGTTTTTT	TRBJ1-4	few	TRBV25-1	TRBD1
CASSPNLAEETQYF	TGTGCCAGCTCACCAAACTTGGCCGAAGAGACCCAGTACTTC	TRBJ2-5	few	TRBV18	-
CASSLAPGTPNEQFF	TGCGCCAGCAGCCTCGCCCCCGGGACTCCCAATGAGCAGTTCTTC	TRBJ2-1	few	TRBV4-1	-
CASSPVGGGDTQYF	TGTGCCAGCAGCCCAGTTGGTGGCGGGGATACGCAGTATTTT	TRBJ2-3	-	TRBV7-2	-
CASSPRWGASPLHF	TGTGCCAGCAGCCCCCGTTGGGGTGCTTCACCCCTCCACTTT	TRBJ1-6	-	TRBV11-2	-
CASSPDRSDTQYF	TGCGCCAGCAGCCCCGACAGGTCAGATACGCAGTATTTT	TRBJ2-3	few	TRBV5-1	-
CSARGQGGRTDTQYF	TGCAGTGCTAGGGGACAGGGAGGTAGGACAGATACGCAGTATTTT	TRBJ2-3	-	TRBV20-1	TRBD1
CASTRTANEKLFF	TGTGCCAGCACCCGGACAGCTAATGAAAAACTGTTTTTT	TRBJ1-4	-	TRBV5-5	-
CASSSRGLRTDTQYF	TGTGCCAGCAGCTCCAGGGGGCTTCGCACAGATACGCAGTATTTT	TRBJ2-3	-	TRBV7-9	TRBD1
CASSDFDTEAFF	TGTGCCAGCAGTGATTTCGACACTGAAGCTTTCTTT	TRBJ1-1	many	TRBV6-1	-
CASKTGGVTGELFF	TGTGCCAGCAAGACAGGAGGGGTCACCGGGGAGCTGTTTTTT	TRBJ2-2	-	TRBV27	-